These 17 T cell receptor beta chains were sequenced from one sample in a study of identical twins. One entry per CDR3 protein results from TCRdb running MiXCR on the 5' RACE reads. This repertoire shows 1.5 million to 2 million distinct CDR3 sequences, less than 40% found once; its top ten account for 0.25% to 0.3%. Sequenced material: cord blood. The receptor set was obtained from a newborn girl in good health.

This clonotype was observed at least ten times. This chain connects TRBV9 to TRBJ2-5, with D maybe TRBD2 (6 bases). The tail of the sequence fits TRBJ2-7 better, so the J call may be wrong. There are 15 residues in the CDR3. Germline loops: CDR1 SGDLS, CDR2 YYNGEE. The CDR3 bases are TGTGCCAGCAGCGCTGGTTCCGGGGGTCACTACGAGCAGTACTTC. Translating it yields CASSAGSGGHYEQYF.

Regarding this clonotype: The missing conserved phenylalanine or tryptophan at the end of this CDR3 makes a read error likely. The chain joins TRBV7-2 to TRBJ1-2, with D perhaps matching TRBD1 (5 bases). V lost 5 bases to trimming and J lost 5 bases, with 15 bases between them. Germline V gives CDR1 SGHTA, CDR2 FQGNSA. CDR3 length: 14 amino acids. CDR3 residues: CASSPSRDLYGYTL. Here the CDR3 DNA reads TGTGCCAGCAGCCCGTCCCGGGACCTTTATGGCTACACCTTA.

The CDR3: CASSPGTGWAKNIQYF. DNA of the CDR3: TGTGCCAGCAGTCCCGGGACAGGGTGGGCCAAAAACATTCAGTACTTC. The chain links TRBV27 to TRBJ2-4; 9 positions match TRBD1. The germline V gene encodes CDR1 MNHEY and CDR2 SMNVEV (reference sequence). Trimming at V came to 5 bases and at J to 1 base, leaving 6 bases not matched to a gene. The CDR3 has 16 residues.

Comment on this clonotype: Just one base apart from a much larger clone, this may be a read error. The chain links TRBV11-2 to TRBJ2-3, with 7 bases that match TRBD1. CDR1 is SGHAT, CDR2 FQNNGV, per germline. CDR3 length: 16 amino acids. V lost 5 bases to trimming and J lost 4 bases; unmatched junction nucleotides: 12. The DNA for the CDR3 is TGTGCCAGCAGCCCCTTTGAGGGGGCGTTTGCAGATACGCAGTATTTT. Translation gives CASSPFEGAFADTQYF.

The chain has TRBV2 and TRBJ2-5, with 11 positions matching TRBD2. Germline V gives CDR1 SNHLY, CDR2 FYNNEI. The CDR3 is 18 amino acids. V was pared by 3 bases and J by 2 bases, with 11 bases of the junction left unmatched. As DNA, the CDR3 is TGTGCCAGCAGTGAGGTCCAGGGACTAGCGGAAGGACAAGAGACCCAGTACTTC. This translates into CASSEVQGLAEGQETQYF.

The table lists this clonotype with a few counts. The chain couples TRBV20-1 to TRBJ2-3, with 7 bases that match TRBD2. The germline V gene encodes CDR1 DFQATT and CDR2 SNEGSKA (reference sequence). Trimming at V came to 1 base and at J to 7 bases, leaving 20 bases not matched to a gene. CDR3 length: 18 residues. The CDR3 protein is CSARGPGGASGPRNTQYF. The CDR3 bases are TGCAGTGCTAGAGGTCCGGGCGGGGCTAGCGGACCGAGGAATACGCAGTATTTT.

This clonotype was recorded a few times. The chain has TRBV25-1 and TRBJ1-2; perhaps TRBD1 as D (5 bases). The CDR3 is 12 amino acids. Germline V gene lookup returns CDR1 MGHDK and CDR2 SYGVNS. V lost 8 bases and J lost 4, with 11 bases in between. CDR3: CASFGGSYGYTF. The CDR3 DNA follows: TGTGCCAGCTTTGGGGGTTCCTATGGCTACACCTTC.

This clonotype has only a few counts. The CDR3 DNA follows: TGTGCCAGCAGCTTAGGACTCACCTTCGGGGATACGCAGTATTTT. Translating gives CASSLGLTFGDTQYF. The chain carries TRBV7-2 and TRBJ2-3; D unclear. This CDR3 is built from 15 residues. In germline, CDR1 is SGHTA, CDR2 FQGNSA. V was clipped by 1 base and J by 6 bases, with 14 bases between them.

This clonotype was seen a few times. The V gene is TRBV4-1, the J gene TRBJ1-2; tentative D call: TRBD1 (6 bases). Germline V gene lookup returns CDR1 MGHRA and CDR2 YSYEKL. The CDR3 consists of 13 residues. V was pared by 4 bases and J by 6 bases, with 12 bases between. CDR3 bases: TGCGCCAGCAGCCGGTCCAGGGGAGATGGCTACACCTTC. Translation gives CASSRSRGDGYTF.

This clonotype was observed a handful of times. J is TRBJ2-5 and V is TRBV3-1; the match to TRBD2 covers 13 bases. This CDR3 has 15 residues. The V segment lost 2 bases and the J segment 4 bases; nucleotides outside the gene matches: 1. Germline V gene sequence: CDR1 LGHDT, CDR2 YNNKEL (reference sequence). The CDR3 nucleotides are TGTGCCAGCAGCCAAACTAGCGGGGGGGCAGAGACCCAGTACTTC. It yields the protein CASSQTSGGAETQYF.

V usage is TRBV9 and J usage is TRBJ2-1; D might be TRBD2 (5 bases). The V gene's germline CDR1 is SGDLS and CDR2 YYNGEE. The CDR3 is 17 residues long. V dropped 4 bases and J dropped 3 bases, with 20 bases sitting between them. CDR3 amino acids: CASSQLIAHPVYNEQFF. CDR3 coding DNA: TGTGCCAGCAGCCAACTCATAGCGCATCCGGTCTACAATGAGCAGTTCTTC.

V usage is TRBV2 and J usage is TRBJ1-1; D unresolved. There are 13 residues in the CDR3. Trimming took 3 bases from V and 2 from J, leaving 7 bases between them. The V gene's germline CDR1 is SNHLY and CDR2 FYNNEI. The CDR3 DNA follows: TGTGCCAGCAGTGAGGAGTTCAACACTGAAGCTTTCTTT. It translates to CASSEEFNTEAFF.

This chain joins TRBV28 and TRBJ2-7; tentative D call: TRBD2 (6 bases). CDR3 length equals 12 residues. V gave up 4 bases and J gave up 12 bases, with 16 bases separating them. Looked up from germline, CDR1 is MDHEN and CDR2 is SYDVKM. CDR3 in amino acids: CASSSGDSRTYF. CDR3 bases: TGTGCCAGCAGTTCGGGGGACTCCCGAACGTACTTC.

The chain has TRBV13 and TRBJ2-3; tentatively, D is TRBD2 (6 bases). In germline, CDR1 is PRHDT, CDR2 FYEKMQ (reference sequence). The CDR3 has 15 residues. Trimming stripped 4 bases from V and 2 bases from J, with 13 bases between. The CDR3 reads CASSSGTFFTDTQYF. The CDR3 DNA reads TGTGCCAGCAGCTCCGGGACTTTCTTCACAGATACGCAGTATTTT.

A few counts support this clonotype. The chain recombines TRBV20-1 with TRBJ2-7; perhaps D is TRBD1 or TRBD2 (5 bases each). The CDR3 runs to 16 residues. The germline V gene has CDR1 DFQATT and CDR2 SNEGSKA (reference sequence). The V and J ends lost 0 bases and 0 bases respectively, with 15 bases between them. The CDR3 here is CSARDQKGPISYEQYF. The DNA of the CDR3 is TGCAGTGCTAGAGATCAAAAGGGACCAATCTCCTACGAGCAGTACTTC.

V is TRBV5-6 and J is TRBJ2-1; D perhaps matches TRBD2 (7 bases). Germline loops: CDR1 SGHDT, CDR2 YYEEEE. The CDR3 sequence is 11 residues long. Between the trimmed V and J ends, which lost 7 bases and 9 bases, there was a span of 11 bases. Here the CDR3 DNA reads TGTGCCAGCCAAAGGGGGGGTGAGCAGTTCTTC. As protein: CASQRGGEQFF.

This clonotype was picked up a small number of times. This rearrangement joins TRBV25-1 to TRBJ2-3; a possible D gene is TRBD1 (5 bases). Germline lookup yields CDR1 MGHDK and CDR2 SYGVNS. Trimming shortened V by 7 bases and J by 2 bases, and 13 bases separated the two germline ends. CDR3 length: 14 amino acids. CDR3 DNA sequence: TGTGCCAGCAAATCCGACAGACCCACAGATACGCAGTATTTT. The encoded protein is CASKSDRPTDTQYF.